This T cell receptor (beta chain) was captured in a study of shared clonotypes between healthy human individuals. Study in general: Researchers assigned three CD4 naive, three CD4 memory, two CD8 naive and one CD8 memory plate to each donor.

The assay was immunoSEQ multiplex PCR, and TCRdb's table has in-frame clones only and misses some. This sample has 2 million to 3 million clones, with approximately 93% found just once. Points on this clone: Other nucleotide sequences from this sample produce the same CDR3.

Germline CDR1 reads SGHTA; CDR2 reads FQGTGA. V was clipped by 2 bases and J by 3 bases, with 13 bases between them. This CDR3 is 15 amino acids long. The chain has TRBV7-3 and TRBJ1-1, with D unclear. This sequence was found in a man between 18 and 29 years old in good health. Some clones in this sample may be carry-over from other donors' samples. Material for sequencing was naive CD4+ T cells from PBMCs. This sample's subset: CD45RA+ positively selected. CDR3 coding DNA: TGTGCCAGCAGCTTATCTCCGGGCGCGCACACTGAAGCTTTCTTT. Translating gives CASSLSPGAHTEAFF. The variable domain in full, with the rest retrieved from reference TRBV7-3 and TRBJ1-1, is GAGVSQTPSNKVTEKGKYVELRCDPISGHTALYWYRQSLGQGPEFLIYFQGTGAADDSGLPNDRFFAVRPEGSVSTLKIQRTERGDSAVYLCASSLSPGAHTEAFFGQGTRLTVV.